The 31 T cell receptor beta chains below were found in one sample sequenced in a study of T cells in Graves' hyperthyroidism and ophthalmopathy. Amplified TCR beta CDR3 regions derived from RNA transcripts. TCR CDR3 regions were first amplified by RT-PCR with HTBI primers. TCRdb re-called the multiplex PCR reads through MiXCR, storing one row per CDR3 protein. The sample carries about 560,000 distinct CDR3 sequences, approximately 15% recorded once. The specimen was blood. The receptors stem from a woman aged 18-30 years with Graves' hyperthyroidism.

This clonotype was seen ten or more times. CDR3 in amino acids: CSARSGTGERETQYF. CDR3 bases: TGCAGTGCCAGGTCCGGGACAGGGGAGAGGGAGACCCAGTACTTC. This rearrangement joins TRBV20-1 to TRBJ2-5; 10 bases align to TRBD1. From germline, CDR1 is DFQATT and CDR2 SNEGSKA (reference sequence). The CDR3 length is 15 residues. V shed 6 bases and J 5 bases; nucleotides not matched to a gene: 12.

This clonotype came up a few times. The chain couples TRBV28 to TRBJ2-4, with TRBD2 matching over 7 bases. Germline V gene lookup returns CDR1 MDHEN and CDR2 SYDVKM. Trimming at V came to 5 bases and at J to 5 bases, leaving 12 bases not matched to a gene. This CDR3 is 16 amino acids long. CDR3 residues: CASSPPRGVPENIQYF. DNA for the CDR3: TGTGCCAGCAGTCCACCTCGGGGGGTACCCGAAAACATTCAGTACTTC.

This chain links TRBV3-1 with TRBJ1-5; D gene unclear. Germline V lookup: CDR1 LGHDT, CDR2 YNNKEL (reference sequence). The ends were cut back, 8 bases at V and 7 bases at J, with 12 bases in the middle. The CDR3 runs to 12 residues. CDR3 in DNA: TGTGCCAGCGCCTCACCGGGCCAGCCCCAGCATTTT. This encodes CASASPGQPQHF.

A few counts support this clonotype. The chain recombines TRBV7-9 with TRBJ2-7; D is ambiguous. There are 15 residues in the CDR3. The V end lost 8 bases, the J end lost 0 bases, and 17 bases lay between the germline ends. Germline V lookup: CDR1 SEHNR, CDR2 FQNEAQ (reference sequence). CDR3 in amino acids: CASAGVRANSYEQYF. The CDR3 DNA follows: TGTGCCAGCGCTGGGGTCCGGGCGAACTCCTACGAGCAGTACTTC.

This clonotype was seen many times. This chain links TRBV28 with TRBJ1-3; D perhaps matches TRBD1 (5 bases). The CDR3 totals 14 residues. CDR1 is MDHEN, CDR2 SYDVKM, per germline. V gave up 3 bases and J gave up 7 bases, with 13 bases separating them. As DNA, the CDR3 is TGTGCCAGCAGTTTTCCCGGCAGGGCCAACACCATATATTTT. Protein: CASSFPGRANTIYF.

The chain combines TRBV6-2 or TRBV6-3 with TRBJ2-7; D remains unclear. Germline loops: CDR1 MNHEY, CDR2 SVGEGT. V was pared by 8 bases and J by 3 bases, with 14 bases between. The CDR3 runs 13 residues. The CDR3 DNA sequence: TGTGCCAGCGGCAGATCTACCTACTACGAGCAGTACTTC. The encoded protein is CASGRSTYYEQYF.

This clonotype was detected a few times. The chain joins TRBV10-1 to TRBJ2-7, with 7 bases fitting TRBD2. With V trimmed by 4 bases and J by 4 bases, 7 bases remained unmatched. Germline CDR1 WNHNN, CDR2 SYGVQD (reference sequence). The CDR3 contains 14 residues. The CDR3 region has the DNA TGCGCCAGCAGTGGTGGACTAGTCGGATACGAGCAGTACTTC. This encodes CASSGGLVGYEQYF.

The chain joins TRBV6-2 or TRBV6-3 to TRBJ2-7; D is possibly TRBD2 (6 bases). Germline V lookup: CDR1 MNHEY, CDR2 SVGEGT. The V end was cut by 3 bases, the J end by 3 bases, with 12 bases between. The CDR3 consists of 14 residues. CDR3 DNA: TGTGCCAGCAGTTATCAGGGCGGGGTCTACGAGCAGTACTTC. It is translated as CASSYQGGVYEQYF.

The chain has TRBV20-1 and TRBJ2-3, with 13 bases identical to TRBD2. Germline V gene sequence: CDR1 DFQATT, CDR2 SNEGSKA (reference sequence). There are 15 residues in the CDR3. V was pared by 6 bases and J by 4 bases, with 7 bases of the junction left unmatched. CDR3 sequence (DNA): TGCAGTGCGGCACTACTAGCGGGAGGGCCAGATACGCAGTATTTT. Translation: CSAALLAGGPDTQYF.

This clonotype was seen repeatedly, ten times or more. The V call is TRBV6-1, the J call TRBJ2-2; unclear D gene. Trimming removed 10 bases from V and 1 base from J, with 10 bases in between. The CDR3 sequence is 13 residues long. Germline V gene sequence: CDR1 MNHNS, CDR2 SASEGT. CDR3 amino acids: CATSLVNTGELFF. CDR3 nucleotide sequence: TGTGCCACCTCCCTGGTGAACACCGGGGAGCTGTTTTTT.

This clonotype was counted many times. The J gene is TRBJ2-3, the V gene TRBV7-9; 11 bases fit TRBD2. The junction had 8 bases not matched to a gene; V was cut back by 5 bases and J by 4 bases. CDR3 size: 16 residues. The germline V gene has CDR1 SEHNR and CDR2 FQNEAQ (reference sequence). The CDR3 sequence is CASSHLAGGAADTQYF. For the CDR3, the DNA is TGTGCCAGCAGCCACCTAGCGGGAGGTGCCGCAGATACGCAGTATTTT.

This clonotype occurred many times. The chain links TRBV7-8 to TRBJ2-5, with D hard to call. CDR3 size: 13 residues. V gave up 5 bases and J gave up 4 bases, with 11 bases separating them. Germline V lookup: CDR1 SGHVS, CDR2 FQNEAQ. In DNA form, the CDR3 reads TGTGCCAGCAGCCCTGAGTTGTTAGAGACCCAGTACTTC. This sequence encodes CASSPELLETQYF.

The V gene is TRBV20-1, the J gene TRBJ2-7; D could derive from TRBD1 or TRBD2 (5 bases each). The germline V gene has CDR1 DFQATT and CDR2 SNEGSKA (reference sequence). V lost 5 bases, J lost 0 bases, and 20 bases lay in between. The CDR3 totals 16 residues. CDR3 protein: CSAGGGGRLSSYEQYF. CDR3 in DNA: TGCAGTGCTGGGGGTGGCGGGCGTCTGAGCTCCTACGAGCAGTACTTC.

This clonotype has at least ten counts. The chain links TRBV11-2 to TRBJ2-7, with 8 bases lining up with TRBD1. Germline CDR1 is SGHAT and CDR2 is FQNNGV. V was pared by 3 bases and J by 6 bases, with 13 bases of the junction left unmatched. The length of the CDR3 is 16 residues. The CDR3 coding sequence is TGTGCCAGCAGCTTCCTCGACAGGGGAAGCTTTATCGAGCAGTACTTC. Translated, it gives CASSFLDRGSFIEQYF.

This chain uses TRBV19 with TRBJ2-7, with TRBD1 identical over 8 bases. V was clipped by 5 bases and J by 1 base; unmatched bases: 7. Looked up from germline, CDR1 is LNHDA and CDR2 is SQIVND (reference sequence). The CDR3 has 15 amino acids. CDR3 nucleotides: TGTGCCAGTAGTGTTACAGGGGGTCCTTCCTACGAGCAGTACTTC. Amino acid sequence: CASSVTGGPSYEQYF.

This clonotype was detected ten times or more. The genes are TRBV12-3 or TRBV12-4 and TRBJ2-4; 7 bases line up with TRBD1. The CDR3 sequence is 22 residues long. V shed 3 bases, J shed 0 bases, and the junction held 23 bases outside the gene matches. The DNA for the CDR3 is TGTGCCAGCAGTTTGGTCTTTTCCCGGACCGGACAGGAACTACAAGCCAAAAACATTCAGTACTTC. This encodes CASSLVFSRTGQELQAKNIQYF.

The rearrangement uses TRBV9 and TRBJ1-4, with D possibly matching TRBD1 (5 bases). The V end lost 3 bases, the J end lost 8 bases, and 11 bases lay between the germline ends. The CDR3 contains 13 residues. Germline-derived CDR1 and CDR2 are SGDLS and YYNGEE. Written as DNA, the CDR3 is TGTGCCAGCAGCGCAGGCGGGGACGAAAAACTGTTTTTT. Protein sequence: CASSAGGDEKLFF. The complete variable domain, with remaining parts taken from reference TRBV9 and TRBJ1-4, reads DSGVTQTPKHLITATGQRVTLRCSPRSGDLSVYWYQQSLDQGLQFLIQYYNGEERAKGNILERFSAQQFPDLHSELNLSSLELGDSALYFCASSAGGDEKLFFGSGTQLSVL.

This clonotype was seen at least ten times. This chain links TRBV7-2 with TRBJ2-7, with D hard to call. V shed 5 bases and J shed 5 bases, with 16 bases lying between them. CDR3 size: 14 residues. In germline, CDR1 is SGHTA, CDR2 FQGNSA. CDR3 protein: CASSLNYYGHEQYF. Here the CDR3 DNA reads TGTGCCAGCAGCCTAAACTACTATGGGCACGAGCAGTACTTC.

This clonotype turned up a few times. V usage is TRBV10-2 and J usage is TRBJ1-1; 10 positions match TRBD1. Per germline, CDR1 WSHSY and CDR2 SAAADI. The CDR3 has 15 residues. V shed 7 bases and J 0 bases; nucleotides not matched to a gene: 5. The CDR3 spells CASKRTGGMNTEAFF. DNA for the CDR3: TGCGCCAGCAAACGGACAGGGGGAATGAACACTGAAGCTTTCTTT.

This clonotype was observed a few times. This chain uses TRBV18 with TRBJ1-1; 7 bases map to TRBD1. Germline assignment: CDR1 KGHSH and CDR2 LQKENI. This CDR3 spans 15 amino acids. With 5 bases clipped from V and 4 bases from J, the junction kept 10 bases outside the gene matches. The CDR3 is CASSARLEGATEAFF. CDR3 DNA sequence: TGTGCCAGCTCAGCCCGCTTAGAGGGGGCCACTGAAGCTTTCTTT. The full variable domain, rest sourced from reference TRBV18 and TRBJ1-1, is NAGVMQNPRHLVRRRGQEARLRCSPMKGHSHVYWYRQLPEEGLKFMVYLQKENIIDESGMPKERFSAEFPKEGPSILRIQQVVRGDSAAYFCASSARLEGATEAFFGQGTRLTVV.

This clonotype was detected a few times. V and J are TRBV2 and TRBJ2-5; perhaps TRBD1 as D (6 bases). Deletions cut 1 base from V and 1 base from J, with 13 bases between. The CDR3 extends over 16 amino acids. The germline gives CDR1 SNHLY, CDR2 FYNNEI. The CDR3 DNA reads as TGTGCCAGCAGTGAAGGGACAGAGTATCTCCAAGAGACCCAGTACTTC. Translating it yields CASSEGTEYLQETQYF. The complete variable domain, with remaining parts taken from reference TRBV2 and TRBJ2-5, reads EPEVTQTPSHQVTQMGQEVILRCVPISNHLYFYWYRQILGQKVEFLVSFYNNEISEKSEIFDDQFSVERPDGSNFTLKIRSTKLEDSAMYFCASSEGTEYLQETQYFGPGTRLLVL.

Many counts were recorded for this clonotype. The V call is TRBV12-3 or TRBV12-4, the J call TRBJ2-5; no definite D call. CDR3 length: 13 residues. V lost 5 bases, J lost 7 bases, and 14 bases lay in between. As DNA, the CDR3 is TGTGCCAGCAGTAACGAGTTTGAGGTGACCCAGTACTTC. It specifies CASSNEFEVTQYF.

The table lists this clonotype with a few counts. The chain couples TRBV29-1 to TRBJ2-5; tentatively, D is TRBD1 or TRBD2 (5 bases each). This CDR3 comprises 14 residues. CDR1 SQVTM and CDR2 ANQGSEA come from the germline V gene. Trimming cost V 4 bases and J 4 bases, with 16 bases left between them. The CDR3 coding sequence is TGCAGCGTTGGGGGAATAGAGGGGAGAGAGACCCAGTACTTC. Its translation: CSVGGIEGRETQYF.

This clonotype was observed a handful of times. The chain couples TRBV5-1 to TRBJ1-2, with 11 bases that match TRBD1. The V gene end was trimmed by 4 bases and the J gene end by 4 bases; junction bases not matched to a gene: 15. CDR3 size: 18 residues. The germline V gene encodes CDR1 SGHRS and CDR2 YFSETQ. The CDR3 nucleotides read TGCGCCAGCAGCCGTCTTGTCGACCCCGGGACAGGGGGCTATGGCTACACCTTC. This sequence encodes CASSRLVDPGTGGYGYTF.

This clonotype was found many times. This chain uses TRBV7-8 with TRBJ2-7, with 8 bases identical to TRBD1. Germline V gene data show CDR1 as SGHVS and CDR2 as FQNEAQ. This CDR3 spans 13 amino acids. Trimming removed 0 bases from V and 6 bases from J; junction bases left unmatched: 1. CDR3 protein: CASSLAGTGEQYF. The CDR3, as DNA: TGTGCCAGCAGCTTAGCGGGGACAGGCGAGCAGTACTTC.

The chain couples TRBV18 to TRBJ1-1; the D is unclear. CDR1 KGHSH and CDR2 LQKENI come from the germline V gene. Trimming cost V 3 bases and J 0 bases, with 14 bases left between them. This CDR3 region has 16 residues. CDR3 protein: CASSPTLGRLNTEAFF. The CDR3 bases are TGTGCCAGCTCACCTACTCTTGGCAGGCTGAACACTGAAGCTTTCTTT.

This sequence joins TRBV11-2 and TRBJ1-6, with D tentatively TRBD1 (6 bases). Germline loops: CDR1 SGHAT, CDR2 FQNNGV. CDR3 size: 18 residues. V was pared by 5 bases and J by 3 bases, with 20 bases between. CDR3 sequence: CASSPTLGARYYNSPLHF. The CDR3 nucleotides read TGTGCCAGCAGCCCCACGCTGGGGGCTCGCTACTATAATTCACCCCTCCACTTT.

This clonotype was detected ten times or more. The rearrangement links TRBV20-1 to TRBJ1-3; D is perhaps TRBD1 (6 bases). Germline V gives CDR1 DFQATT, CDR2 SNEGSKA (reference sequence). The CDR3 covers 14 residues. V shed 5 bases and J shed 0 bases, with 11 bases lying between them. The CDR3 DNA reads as TGCAGTGCTGGACAGCTAACCTCTGGAAACACCATATATTTT. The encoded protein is CSAGQLTSGNTIYF.

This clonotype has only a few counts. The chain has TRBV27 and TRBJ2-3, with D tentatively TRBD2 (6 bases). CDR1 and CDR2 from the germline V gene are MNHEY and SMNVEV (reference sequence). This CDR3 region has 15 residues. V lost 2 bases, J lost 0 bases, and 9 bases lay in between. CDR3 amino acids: CASSLRAGSTDTQYF. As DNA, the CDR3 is TGTGCCAGCAGTTTACGGGCGGGAAGCACAGATACGCAGTATTTT.

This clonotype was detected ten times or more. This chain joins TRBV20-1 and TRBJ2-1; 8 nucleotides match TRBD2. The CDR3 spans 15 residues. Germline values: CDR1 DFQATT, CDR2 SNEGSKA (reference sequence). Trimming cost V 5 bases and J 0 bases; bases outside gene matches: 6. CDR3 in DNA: TGCAGTGCTCGACGTCTAGCGGGCTCCTACAATGAGCAGTTCTTC. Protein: CSARRLAGSYNEQFF.

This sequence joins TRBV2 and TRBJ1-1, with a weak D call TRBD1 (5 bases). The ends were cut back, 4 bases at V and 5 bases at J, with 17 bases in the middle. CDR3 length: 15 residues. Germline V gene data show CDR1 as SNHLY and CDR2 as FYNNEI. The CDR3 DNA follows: TGTGCCAGCAGTGGCCCAACAGGTGTTCGAACTGAAGCTTTCTTT. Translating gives CASSGPTGVRTEAFF.